This section outlines one T cell receptor beta chain sequence together with its context. This may stem from a read error, because a much larger clone lies one nucleotide away. The entry originates in a study of glioma-infiltrating T cells. The germline V gene encodes CDR1 SEHNR and CDR2 FQNEAQ (reference sequence). This CDR3 region has 13 residues. Using RNA template, CDR3s of TCR alpha and beta were amplified with iRepertoire arm-PCR. TCRdb ran MiXCR on the multiplex PCR reads and lists one entry per CDR3 protein. This table has some 190,000 distinct CDR3 sequences, 32% appearing once. Sequenced input: glioma tissue, nonneoplastic brain tissue, or PBMCs (not recorded which). This TCR came from a human donor with low-grade glioma or glioblastoma, undergoing nonglioma brain surgery, or in good health (not recorded which). V gene TRBV7-9 combines with J gene TRBJ2-7, with D perhaps matching TRBD1 (5 bases). CDR3: CAAREGDTYGQYF. In DNA, the CDR3 is TGTGCCGCCCGAGAAGGGGATACCTACGGGCAGTACTTC.